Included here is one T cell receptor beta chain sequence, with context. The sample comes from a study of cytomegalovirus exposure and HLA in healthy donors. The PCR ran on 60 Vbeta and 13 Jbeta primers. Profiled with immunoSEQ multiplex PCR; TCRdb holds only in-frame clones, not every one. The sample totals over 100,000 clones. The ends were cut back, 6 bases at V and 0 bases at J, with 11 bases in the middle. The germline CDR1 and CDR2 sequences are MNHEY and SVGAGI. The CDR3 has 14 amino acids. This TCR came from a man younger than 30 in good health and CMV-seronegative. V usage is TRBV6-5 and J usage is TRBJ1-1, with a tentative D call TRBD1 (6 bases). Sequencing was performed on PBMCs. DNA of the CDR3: TGTGCCAGCAGACTTCAGGGGTTGAACACTGAAGCTTTCTTT. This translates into CASRLQGLNTEAFF.